The 4 T cell receptor beta chains listed next were all sequenced from one sample in a study of T-cell memory formation after mild COVID-19. TCRdb re-called the 5' RACE reads with MiXCR, one entry per CDR3 protein. The sample contains roughly 600,000 distinct CDR3 sequences, about a sixth of which appear only once. The sample taken for sequencing was PBMCs or a T cell subset sorted from them (not recorded which). The receptors come from an adult woman who had mild COVID-19 (a few samples of this study predate the infection). Cell type and time point are not known.

This clonotype occurred a few times. The J gene is TRBJ2-1, the V gene TRBV4-2; 7 bases align to TRBD2. After removal of 0 bases from V and 4 bases from J, the junction contained 3 bases not matched to a gene. This CDR3 region has 15 residues. Germline values: CDR1 LGHNA, CDR2 YNFKEQ. The CDR3 DNA reads TGTGCCAGCAGCCAAGAGAGCGGGGCGTACAATGAGCAGTTCTTC. Encoded protein: CASSQESGAYNEQFF.

This chain uses TRBV11-2 with TRBJ2-7, with D uncertain. V was trimmed by 1 base and J by 6 bases, leaving 1 base between them. The CDR3 runs 10 residues. The germline gives CDR1 SGHAT, CDR2 FQNNGV. The CDR3 sequence is CASSLGEQYF. CDR3 coding DNA: TGTGCCAGCAGCTTAGGCGAGCAGTACTTC.

The table lists this clonotype with a few counts. The V and J genes are TRBV24-1 and TRBJ2-2; D call uncertain. Between the trimmed V and J ends, which lost 1 base and 10 bases, there was a span of 3 bases. Germline V gives CDR1 KGHDR, CDR2 SFDVKD. The CDR3 has 11 amino acids. The CDR3 nucleotides read TGTGCCACCAGTGATTTCGAGGAGCTGTTTTTT. The encoded protein is CATSDFEELFF.

The V gene is TRBV2, the J gene TRBJ1-5; D remains ambiguous. There are 13 residues in the CDR3. Per germline, CDR1 SNHLY and CDR2 FYNNEI. Trimming pared 8 bases from V and 4 bases from J, leaving 12 bases between. The DNA for the CDR3 is TGTGCCAGCGGGAGGGCGAGGAATCAGCCCCAGCATTTT. Its translation: CASGRARNQPQHF.